The entry below describes one T cell receptor beta chain. Its antigen is still unknown. Before any sequencing was done, the ViraFEST assay used viral peptide pools to expand antigen-specific CD4+ T cells. CD4+ T cell isolation took place after approximately 11 days of culture. All participants had two doses of either the BNT162b2 or mRNA-1273 vaccine. Assay: immunoSEQ multiplex PCR; the TCRdb copy retains only in-frame clones and omits some. The table includes fewer than 15,000 clones, 65% to 75% detected once. The data are from a study of vaccination effects on CD4 cells after COVID-19. This CDR3 region has 13 residues. Germline V gene sequence: CDR1 SGHTA, CDR2 FQGNSA. V lost 4 bases and J lost 2, with 7 bases in between.

The chain joins TRBV7-2 to TRBJ2-3; D is unclear. The TCR comes from a human donor who received a COVID-19 vaccine. This sample comprised CD4+ T cells from PBMCs cultured with HCoV-NL63 spike peptides, obtained after COVID-19 vaccination. CDR3: CASSSRPTDTQYF. CDR3 DNA sequence: TGTGCCAGCAGCTCCAGACCCACAGATACGCAGTATTTT.